A single sample gave rise to the 18 T cell receptor beta chains below, sequenced in a study of blood T cell repertoires in COVID-19. Clones were sequenced by immunoSEQ multiplex PCR, and TCRdb holds only the in-frame ones, with some missing. Of about 410,000 clones listed, approximately 90% are singletons. The sample was peripheral blood. Every receptor here comes from a woman aged 30 to 39 with active or convalescent COVID-19.

This clone showed up just once. The chain carries TRBV18 and TRBJ1-5; TRBD1 aligns across 7 bases. The CDR3 has 16 amino acids. With V trimmed by 4 bases and J by 3 bases, 9 bases remained unmatched. Germline CDR1 reads KGHSH; CDR2 reads LQKENI. CDR3 loop: CASSLNQGQPNQPQHF. CDR3 bases: TGTGCCAGCTCACTAAACCAGGGACAGCCCAATCAGCCCCAGCATTTT.

This sequence joins TRBV14 and TRBJ1-2; possible D gene TRBD1, 6 bases. V was clipped by 5 bases and J by 5 bases, with 12 bases between them. Germline V gene sequence: CDR1 SGHDN, CDR2 FVKESK. The CDR3 contains 13 residues. CDR3 sequence: CASSSTGLYGYTF. In nucleotides, the CDR3 is TGTGCCAGCAGCTCAACAGGGCTATATGGCTACACCTTC. The variable domain in full, completed from reference TRBV14 and TRBJ1-2, reads EAGVTQFPSHSVIEKGQTVTLRCDPISGHDNLYWYRRVMGKEIKFLLHFVKESKQDESGMPNNRFLAERTGGTYSTLKVQPAELEDSGVYFCASSSTGLYGYTFGSGTRLTVV.

The V and J genes are TRBV5-1 and TRBJ1-1; 8 positions match TRBD1. This CDR3 region has 13 residues. With 2 bases clipped from V and 8 bases from J, the junction kept 5 bases outside the gene matches. CDR1 and CDR2 from the germline V gene are SGHRS and YFSETQ. The CDR3 spells CASSFDRGLEAFF. The CDR3 region has the DNA TGCGCCAGCAGCTTCGACAGGGGCTTAGAAGCTTTCTTT.

V and J are TRBV7-9 and TRBJ2-1; D perhaps matches TRBD2 (5 bases). Trimming removed 0 bases at V and 8 bases at J, with 11 bases between. Germline CDR1 is SEHNR and CDR2 is FQNEAQ (reference sequence). The CDR3 is 14 amino acids. The chain's CDR3 is CASSLAGVQDEQFF. The CDR3 region has the DNA TGTGCCAGCAGCTTAGCGGGAGTTCAGGATGAGCAGTTCTTC.

The V call is TRBV6-1, the J call TRBJ2-1; 16 nucleotides match TRBD2. Germline CDR1 reads MNHNS; CDR2 reads SASEGT. The ends lost 4 bases at V and 6 bases at J; junction bases unmatched: 9. The CDR3 extends over 18 amino acids. The CDR3 loop is CASSAPGLAGGSGNEQFF. In DNA form, the CDR3 reads TGTGCCAGCAGTGCCCCGGGACTAGCGGGAGGGAGCGGCAATGAGCAGTTCTTC.

The V and J genes are TRBV12-2 and TRBJ2-7; the table's D call, TRBD2, has no DNA check behind it. TRBV12-2 is an annotated pseudogene. The CDR3 loop spans 18 amino acids. CDR3 coding DNA: TGTGCAAGTCGCCCCGAAGGCCAAGCGGCCCCTAGTGAATCCGAGCAGTACTTC. It specifies CASRPEGQAAPSESEQYF.

This sequence joins TRBV27 and TRBJ1-1; D is ambiguous. This CDR3 has 13 residues. The V end was cut by 8 bases, the J end by 0 bases, with 10 bases between. CDR1 is MNHEY and CDR2 is SMNVEV in the germline V gene (reference sequence). The CDR3 here is CASGDYMNTEAFF. The DNA of the CDR3 is TGTGCCAGCGGAGACTATATGAACACTGAAGCTTTCTTT.

V usage is TRBV4-1 and J usage is TRBJ1-5, with 7 bases fitting TRBD1. V lost 5 bases and J lost 3; bases outside the gene matches: 7. CDR3 length: 15 residues. The V gene's germline CDR1 is MGHRA and CDR2 YSYEKL. CDR3 DNA sequence: TGCGCCAGCAGCGGACAGGATACCCCCAATCAGCCCCAGCATTTT. Translation: CASSGQDTPNQPQHF.

The chain carries TRBV5-1 and TRBJ1-1; D is unclear. Trimming took off 0 bases at V and 0 bases at J, with 9 bases between the two ends. The CDR3 length is 15 residues. Germline V gene sequence: CDR1 SGHRS, CDR2 YFSETQ. CDR3 amino acids: CASSLGGSLNTEAFF. The CDR3 region has the DNA TGCGCCAGCAGCTTGGGTGGCAGTTTGAACACTGAAGCTTTCTTT.

The chain uses TRBV5-4 and TRBJ1-1; the match to TRBD1 covers 7 bases. The junction had 3 bases not matched to a gene; V was cut back by 2 bases and J by 5 bases. Germline V lookup: CDR1 SGHNT, CDR2 YYREEE (reference sequence). The CDR3 totals 13 residues. Written as DNA, the CDR3 is TGTGCCAGCAGCTTTCGGGACAGTACTGAAGCTTTCTTT. Its protein is CASSFRDSTEAFF.

The V call is TRBV7-9, the J call TRBJ2-5; no reliable D call. V lost 2 bases to trimming and J lost 7 bases, with 14 bases between them. The CDR3 runs 14 residues. The germline V gene encodes CDR1 SEHNR and CDR2 FQNEAQ (reference sequence). For the CDR3, the DNA is TGTGCCAGCAGCTTAAACGCGGCTAGTGTGACCCAGTACTTC. This encodes CASSLNAASVTQYF.

The genes are TRBV6-4 and TRBJ1-1; 8 positions agree with TRBD1. In germline, CDR1 is MRHNA, CDR2 SNTAGT. V gave up 5 bases and J gave up 5 bases; unmatched junction bases: 16. The CDR3 covers 17 residues. The CDR3 spells CASSLFPVGQGRTEAFF. CDR3 nucleotide sequence: TGTGCCAGCAGTCTTTTCCCAGTAGGACAGGGTAGGACTGAAGCTTTCTTT.

The chain carries TRBV6-5 and TRBJ1-1, with 8 positions matching TRBD1. Germline CDR1 and CDR2: MNHEY and SVGAGI. CDR3 length: 14 amino acids. J gave up 6 bases and V 5 bases, and 8 bases lay outside the gene matches. Written as DNA, the CDR3 is TGTGCCAGCAGTCGGACAGGGACGAATCCTGAAGCTTTCTTT. Encoded protein: CASSRTGTNPEAFF.

This sequence joins TRBV6-2 or TRBV6-3 and TRBJ2-7; 8 bases are shared with TRBD1. This CDR3 contains 13 residues. Germline V gives CDR1 MNHEY, CDR2 SVGEGT. V lost 6 bases to trimming and J lost 5 bases; unmatched junction nucleotides: 6. CDR3 in DNA: TGTGCCAGCAGCCCGTGGACAGGGAACGAGCAGTACTTC. Translating gives CASSPWTGNEQYF.

This clone was seen a handful of times. This chain uses TRBV29-1 with TRBJ1-1; 9 bases are shared with TRBD1. The germline CDR1 and CDR2 sequences are SQVTM and ANQGSEA. V dropped 7 bases and J dropped 4; count of bases not matched to a gene: 10. The CDR3 is 14 amino acids. The CDR3 protein is CSASTGTGPTEAFF. For the CDR3, the DNA is TGCAGCGCCTCGACCGGGACAGGGCCCACTGAAGCTTTCTTT. Filled out from reference TRBV29-1 and TRBJ1-1, the complete variable domain reads SAVISQKPSRDICQRGTSLTIQCQVDSQVTMMFWYRQQPGQSLTLIATANQGSEATYESGFVIDKFPISRPNLTFSTLTVSNMSPEDSSIYLCSASTGTGPTEAFFGQGTRLTVV.

The rearrangement joins TRBV30 to TRBJ1-2; TRBD1 is a possible D gene (5 bases). V was trimmed by 0 bases and J by 4 bases, leaving 15 bases between them. This CDR3 is built from 15 residues. Per germline, CDR1 GTSNPN and CDR2 SVGIG (reference sequence). For the CDR3, the DNA is TGTGCCTGGAGTGTACCCCTTAGGGGATCCTATGGCTACACCTTC. It encodes CAWSVPLRGSYGYTF.

The chain combines TRBV7-2 with TRBJ1-1, with no clear D. This CDR3 comprises 15 residues. V lost 2 bases to trimming and J lost 6 bases, with 16 bases between them. CDR1 and CDR2 from the germline V gene are SGHTA and FQGNSA. The DNA of the CDR3 is TGTGCCAGCAGCTTATTTTGGACGGGGAGGTCTGAAGCTTTCTTT. Its translation is CASSLFWTGRSEAFF.

A single count supports this clone. The chain recombines TRBV27 with TRBJ2-3; D remains unclear. Per germline, CDR1 MNHEY and CDR2 SMNVEV (reference sequence). The CDR3 has 15 residues. Trimming stripped 3 bases from V and 4 bases from J, with 14 bases between. CDR3 region: CASSFTFENSDTQYF. The CDR3, as DNA: TGTGCCAGCAGTTTTACGTTCGAGAATTCAGATACGCAGTATTTT.